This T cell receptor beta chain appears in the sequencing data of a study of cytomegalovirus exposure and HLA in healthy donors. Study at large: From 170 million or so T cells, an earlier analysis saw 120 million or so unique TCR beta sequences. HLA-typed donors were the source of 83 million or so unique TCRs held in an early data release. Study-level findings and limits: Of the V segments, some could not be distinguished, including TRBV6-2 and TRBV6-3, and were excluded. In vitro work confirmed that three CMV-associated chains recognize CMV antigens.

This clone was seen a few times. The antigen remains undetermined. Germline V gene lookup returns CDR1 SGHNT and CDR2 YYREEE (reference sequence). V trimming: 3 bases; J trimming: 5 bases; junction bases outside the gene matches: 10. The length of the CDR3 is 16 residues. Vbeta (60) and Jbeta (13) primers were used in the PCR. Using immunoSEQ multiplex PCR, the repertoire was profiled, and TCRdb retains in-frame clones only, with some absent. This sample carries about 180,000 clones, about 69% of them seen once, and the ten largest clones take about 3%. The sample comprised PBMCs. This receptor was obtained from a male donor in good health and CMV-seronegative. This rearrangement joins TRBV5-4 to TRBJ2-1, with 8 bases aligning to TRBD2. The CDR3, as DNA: TGTGCCAGCAGCTCCCCGGGACTAGGATCACACAATGAGCAGTTCTTC. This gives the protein CASSSPGLGSHNEQFF.